This T cell receptor beta chain was identified during a study of identical twins. CDR3 length: 15 residues. CDR1 is SGHDT and CDR2 is YYEEEE in the germline V gene. The V gene lost 3 bases and the J gene lost 6 bases, with 15 bases spanning the gap. Among all donors, each was a healthy Caucasian. Findings and limits, study-wide: Modelling underestimated the level of out-of-frame TCR alpha sharing observed in monozygotic twins. With abundant cord blood beta clonotypes, insertions were fewer; memory repertoires showed no such pattern.

Concerning this clonotype: Antigen: not known.

TCRdb reprocessed the 5' RACE reads via MiXCR and lists one record per CDR3 protein. The sample has around 490,000 distinct CDR3 sequences; roughly 15% are singletons. These data also featured in a second study, about yellow fever vaccine responses in identical twins. That publication notes: The T cell response to vaccination in identical twins was reportedly partly convergent and partly personalized.

The receptor's source is a woman younger than 35 in good health. The chain joins TRBV5-6 to TRBJ1-4; tentatively, D is TRBD1 (5 bases). The source material was CD4+ T cells sorted from blood. CDR3 region: CASSWGREFDEKLFF. In nucleotides, the CDR3 is TGTGCCAGCAGCTGGGGACGCGAGTTCGATGAAAAACTGTTTTTT.